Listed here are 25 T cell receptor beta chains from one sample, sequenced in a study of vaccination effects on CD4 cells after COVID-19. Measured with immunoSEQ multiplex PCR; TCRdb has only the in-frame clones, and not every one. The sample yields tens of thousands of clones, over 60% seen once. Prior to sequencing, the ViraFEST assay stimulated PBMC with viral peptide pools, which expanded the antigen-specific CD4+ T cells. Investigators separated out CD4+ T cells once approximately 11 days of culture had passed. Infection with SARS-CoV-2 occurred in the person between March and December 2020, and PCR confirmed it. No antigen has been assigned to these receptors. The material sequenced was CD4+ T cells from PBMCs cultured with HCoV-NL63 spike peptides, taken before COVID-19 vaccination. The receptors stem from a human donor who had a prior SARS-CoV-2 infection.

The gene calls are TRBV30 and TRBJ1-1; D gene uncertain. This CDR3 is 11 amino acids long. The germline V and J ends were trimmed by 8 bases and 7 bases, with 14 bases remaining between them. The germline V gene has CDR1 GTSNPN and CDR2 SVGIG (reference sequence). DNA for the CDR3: TGTGCCGGAGGCCGAGGAGGTGAAGCTTTCTTT. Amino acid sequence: CAGGRGGEAFF.

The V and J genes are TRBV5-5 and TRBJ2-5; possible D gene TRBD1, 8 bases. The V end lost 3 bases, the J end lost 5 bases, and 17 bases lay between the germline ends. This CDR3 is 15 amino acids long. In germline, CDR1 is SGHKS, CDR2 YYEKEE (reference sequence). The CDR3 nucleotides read TGTGCCAGCAGCTCCCAGGGGGCGCGGGGGGAGACCCAGTACTTC. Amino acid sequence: CASSSQGARGETQYF.

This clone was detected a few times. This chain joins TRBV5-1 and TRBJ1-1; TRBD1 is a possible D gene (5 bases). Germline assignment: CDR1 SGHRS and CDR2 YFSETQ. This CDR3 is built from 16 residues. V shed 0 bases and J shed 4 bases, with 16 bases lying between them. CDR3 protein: CASSLGRGAGTTEAFF. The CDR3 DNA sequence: TGCGCCAGCAGCTTGGGACGAGGAGCAGGGACCACTGAAGCTTTCTTT.

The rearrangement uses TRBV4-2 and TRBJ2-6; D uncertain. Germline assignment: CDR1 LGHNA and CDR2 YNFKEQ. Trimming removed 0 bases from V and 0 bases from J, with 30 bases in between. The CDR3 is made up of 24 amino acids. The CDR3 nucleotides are TGTGCCAGCAGCCAAGACCAGAAGGGATTGCGTATAGTTGCGGAGATCTCTGGGGCCAACGTCCTGACTTTC. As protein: CASSQDQKGLRIVAEISGANVLTF.

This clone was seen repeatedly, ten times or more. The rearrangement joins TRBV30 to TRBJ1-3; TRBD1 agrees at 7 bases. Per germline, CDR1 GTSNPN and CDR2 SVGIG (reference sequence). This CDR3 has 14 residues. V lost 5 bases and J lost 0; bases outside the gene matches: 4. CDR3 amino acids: CAWDQGVSGNTIYF. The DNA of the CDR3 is TGTGCCTGGGACCAGGGGGTCTCTGGAAACACCATATATTTT.

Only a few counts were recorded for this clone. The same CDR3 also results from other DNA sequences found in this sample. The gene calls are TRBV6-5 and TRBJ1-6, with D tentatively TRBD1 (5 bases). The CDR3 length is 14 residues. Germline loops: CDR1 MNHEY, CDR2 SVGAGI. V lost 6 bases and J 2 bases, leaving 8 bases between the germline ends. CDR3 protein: CASSSGPYNSPLHF. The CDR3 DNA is TGTGCCAGCAGCTCGGGGCCCTATAATTCACCCCTCCACTTT.

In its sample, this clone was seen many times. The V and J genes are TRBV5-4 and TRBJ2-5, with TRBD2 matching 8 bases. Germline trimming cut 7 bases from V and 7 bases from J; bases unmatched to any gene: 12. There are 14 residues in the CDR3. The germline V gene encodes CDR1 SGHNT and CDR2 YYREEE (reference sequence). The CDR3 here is CASGVAGIPGTQYF. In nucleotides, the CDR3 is TGTGCCAGCGGTGTAGCGGGGATCCCCGGGACCCAGTACTTC.

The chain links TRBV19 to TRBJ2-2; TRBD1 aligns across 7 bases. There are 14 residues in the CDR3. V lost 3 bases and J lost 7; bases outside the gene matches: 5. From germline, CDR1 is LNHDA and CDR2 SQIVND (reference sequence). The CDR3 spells CASSITGVVGELFF. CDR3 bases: TGTGCCAGTAGTATCACAGGGGTGGTCGGGGAGCTGTTTTTT.

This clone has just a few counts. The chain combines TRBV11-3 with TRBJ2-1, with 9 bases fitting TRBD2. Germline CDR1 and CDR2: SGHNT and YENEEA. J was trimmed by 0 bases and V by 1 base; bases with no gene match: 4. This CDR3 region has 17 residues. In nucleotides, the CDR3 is TGTGCCAGCAGCTTAGGCGGGAGGGTCCACTCCTACAATGAGCAGTTCTTC. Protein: CASSLGGRVHSYNEQFF.

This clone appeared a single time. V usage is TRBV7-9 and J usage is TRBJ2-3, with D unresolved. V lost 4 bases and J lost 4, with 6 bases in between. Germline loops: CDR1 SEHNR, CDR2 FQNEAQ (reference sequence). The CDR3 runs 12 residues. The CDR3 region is CASSSPSDTQYF. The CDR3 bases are TGTGCCAGCAGCTCCCCATCAGATACGCAGTATTTT.

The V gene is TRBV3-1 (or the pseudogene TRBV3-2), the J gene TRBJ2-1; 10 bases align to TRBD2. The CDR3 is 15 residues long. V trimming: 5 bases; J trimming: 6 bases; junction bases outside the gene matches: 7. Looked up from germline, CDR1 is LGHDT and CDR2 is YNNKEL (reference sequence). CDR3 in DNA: TGTGCCAGCAGCTTCCTAGCGGGGGTTATCAATGAGCAGTTCTTC. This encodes CASSFLAGVINEQFF.

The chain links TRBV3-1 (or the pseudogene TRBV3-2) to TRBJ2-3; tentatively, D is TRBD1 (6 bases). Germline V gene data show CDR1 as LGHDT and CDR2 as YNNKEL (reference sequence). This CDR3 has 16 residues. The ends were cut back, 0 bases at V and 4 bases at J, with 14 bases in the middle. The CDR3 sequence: CASSQDITGSADTQYF. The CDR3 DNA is TGTGCCAGCAGCCAAGATATCACAGGGAGCGCAGATACGCAGTATTTT.

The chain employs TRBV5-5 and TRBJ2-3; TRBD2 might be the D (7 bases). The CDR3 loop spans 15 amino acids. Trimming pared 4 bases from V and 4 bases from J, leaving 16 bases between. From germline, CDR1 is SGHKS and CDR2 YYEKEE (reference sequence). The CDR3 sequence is CASSPWGGASDTQYF. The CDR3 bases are TGTGCCAGCAGCCCGTGGGGGGGGGCCTCAGATACGCAGTATTTT.

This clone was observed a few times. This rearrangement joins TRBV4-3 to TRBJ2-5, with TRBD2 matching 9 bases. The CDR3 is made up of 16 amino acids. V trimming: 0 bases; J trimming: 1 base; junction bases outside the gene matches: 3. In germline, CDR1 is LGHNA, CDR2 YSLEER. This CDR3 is CASSQETSGTQETQYF. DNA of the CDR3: TGCGCCAGCAGCCAAGAGACTAGCGGAACCCAAGAGACCCAGTACTTC.

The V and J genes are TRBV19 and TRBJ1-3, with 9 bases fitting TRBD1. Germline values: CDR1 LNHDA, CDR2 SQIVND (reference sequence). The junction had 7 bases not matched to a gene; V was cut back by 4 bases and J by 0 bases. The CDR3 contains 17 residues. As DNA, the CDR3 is TGTGCCAGTAGTACGGACAGGGGCCGGCTCTCTGGAAACACCATATATTTT. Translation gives CASSTDRGRLSGNTIYF.

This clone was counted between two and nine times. The CDR3: CASSSVGGFGELFF. CDR3 DNA: TGTGCCAGCAGCTCGGTGGGGGGATTTGGGGAGCTGTTTTTT. This sequence joins TRBV11-3 and TRBJ2-2; maybe TRBD2 (6 bases). V gave up 4 bases and J gave up 8 bases, with 14 bases separating them. The germline gives CDR1 SGHNT, CDR2 YENEEA. The CDR3 runs 14 residues.

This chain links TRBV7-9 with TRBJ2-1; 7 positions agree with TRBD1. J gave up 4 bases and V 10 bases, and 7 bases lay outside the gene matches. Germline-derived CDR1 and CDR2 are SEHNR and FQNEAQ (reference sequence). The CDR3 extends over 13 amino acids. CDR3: CATTGLYYNEQFF. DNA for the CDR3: TGTGCCACGACAGGGTTGTATTACAATGAGCAGTTCTTC. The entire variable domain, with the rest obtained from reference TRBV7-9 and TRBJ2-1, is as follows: DTGVSQNPRHKITKRGQNVTFRCDPISEHNRLYWYRQTLGQGPEFLTYFQNEAQLEKSRLLSDRFSAERPKGSFSTLEIQRTEQGDSAMYLCATTGLYYNEQFFGPGTRLTVL.

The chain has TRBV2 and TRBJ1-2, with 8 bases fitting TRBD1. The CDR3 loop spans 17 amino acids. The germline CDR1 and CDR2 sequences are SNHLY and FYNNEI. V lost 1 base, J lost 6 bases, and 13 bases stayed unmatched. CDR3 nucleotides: TGTGCCAGCAGTGAAGTCAGGGGGCCCTCCGGGGGTCATGGCTACACCTTC. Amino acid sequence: CASSEVRGPSGGHGYTF.

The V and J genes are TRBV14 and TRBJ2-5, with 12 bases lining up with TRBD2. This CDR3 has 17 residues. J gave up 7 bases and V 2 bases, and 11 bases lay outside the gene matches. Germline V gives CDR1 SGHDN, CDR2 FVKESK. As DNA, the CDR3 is TGTGCCAGCAGCCAAATATCAGGACTAGCGGGATCGGGGACCCAGTACTTC. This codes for CASSQISGLAGSGTQYF.

The CDR3 region is CATSSRRGLFYGYTF. The DNA for the CDR3 is TGTGCCACCAGCTCGCGCAGGGGGCTATTCTATGGCTACACCTTC. This rearrangement joins TRBV24-1 to TRBJ1-2; TRBD1 agrees at 8 bases. The CDR3 runs to 15 residues. Trimming took 7 bases from V and 4 from J; bases not matched to a gene: 10. Per the germline V gene, CDR1 is KGHDR and CDR2 is SFDVKD.

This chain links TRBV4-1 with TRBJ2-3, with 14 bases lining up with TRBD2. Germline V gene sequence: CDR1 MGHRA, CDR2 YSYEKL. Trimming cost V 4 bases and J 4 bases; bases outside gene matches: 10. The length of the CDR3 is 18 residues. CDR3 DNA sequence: TGCGCCAGCAGCCCCAGACTAGCGGGGGGGCCGTGGGCAGATACGCAGTATTTT. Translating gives CASSPRLAGGPWADTQYF.

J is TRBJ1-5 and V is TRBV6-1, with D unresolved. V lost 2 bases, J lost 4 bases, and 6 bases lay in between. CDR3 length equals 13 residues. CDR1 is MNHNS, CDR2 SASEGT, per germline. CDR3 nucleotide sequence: TGTGCCAGCAGTGAACGGGTGAATCAGCCCCAGCATTTT. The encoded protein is CASSERVNQPQHF.

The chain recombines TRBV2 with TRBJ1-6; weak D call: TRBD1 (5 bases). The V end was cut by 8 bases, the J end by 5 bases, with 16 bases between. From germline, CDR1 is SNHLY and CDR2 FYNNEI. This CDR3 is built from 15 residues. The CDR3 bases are TGTGCCAGCCAGTGGACCGGGGGGAATAATTCACCCCTCCACTTT. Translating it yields CASQWTGGNNSPLHF.

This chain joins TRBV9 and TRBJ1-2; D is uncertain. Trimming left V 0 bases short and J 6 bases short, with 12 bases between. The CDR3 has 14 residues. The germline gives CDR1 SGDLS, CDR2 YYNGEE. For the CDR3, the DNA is TGTGCCAGCAGCGTAGAGGGCGCATTTAATGGCTACACCTTC. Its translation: CASSVEGAFNGYTF.

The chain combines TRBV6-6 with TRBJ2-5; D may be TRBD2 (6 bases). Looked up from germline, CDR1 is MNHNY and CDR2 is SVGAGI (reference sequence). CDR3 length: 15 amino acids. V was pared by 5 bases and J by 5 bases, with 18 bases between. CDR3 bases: TGTGCCAGCAGTGCAACGGGACTGCTCGGTGAGACCCAGTACTTC. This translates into CASSATGLLGETQYF.